Following are 32 T cell receptor beta chains from one sample sequenced in a study of early T cells in non-severe SARS-CoV-2 infection. TCRdb independently ran MiXCR on the 5' RACE reads; one entry per CDR3 protein. The table has 80,000 to 95,000 distinct CDR3 sequences, roughly 14% seen once. Sequenced input: whole blood. These receptors all come from an adult who was a healthcare worker with PCR-confirmed SARS-CoV-2 infection or an uninfected control (not recorded which).

The rearrangement links TRBV7-6 to TRBJ2-5; no definite D call. The CDR3 covers 14 residues. Trimming left V 0 bases short and J 5 bases short, with 10 bases between. In germline, CDR1 is SGHVS, CDR2 FNYEAQ. CDR3 nucleotide sequence: TGTGCCAGCAGCTTAGCAGGCTTTCAGGAGACCCAGTACTTC. Its protein is CASSLAGFQETQYF. The whole variable domain, filled in from reference TRBV7-6 and TRBJ2-5, reads GAGVSQSPRYKVTKRGQDVALRCDPISGHVSLYWYRQALGQGPEFLTYFNYEAQQDKSGLPNDRFSAERPEGSISTLTIQRTEQRDSAMYRCASSLAGFQETQYFGPGTRLLVL.

A few counts support this clonotype. The V and J genes are TRBV5-6 and TRBJ2-2; possibly TRBD1 for D (5 bases). V lost 0 bases and J 5 bases, leaving 11 bases between the germline ends. This CDR3 has 15 residues. The germline V gene encodes CDR1 SGHDT and CDR2 YYEEEE. The CDR3 reads CASSLGQLRTGELFF. The CDR3 DNA follows: TGTGCCAGCAGCTTGGGACAGTTGAGGACCGGGGAGCTGTTTTTT.

The chain couples TRBV7-6 to TRBJ1-1, with D unclear. V dropped 4 bases and J dropped 2 bases, with 11 bases sitting between them. The CDR3 sequence is 14 residues long. Germline V CDR1 and CDR2: SGHVS, FNYEAQ. CDR3 DNA sequence: TGTGCCAGCAGCTACGGCCCAGCAAACACTGAAGCTTTCTTT. It codes for CASSYGPANTEAFF.

The table lists this clonotype with a few counts. The chain links TRBV7-8 to TRBJ2-5, with TRBD1 identical over 7 bases. Trimming at V came to 5 bases and at J to 4 bases, leaving 13 bases not matched to a gene. Germline lookup yields CDR1 SGHVS and CDR2 FQNEAQ. The CDR3 loop spans 16 amino acids. The CDR3 protein is CASSAKQGLGGETQYF. DNA of the CDR3: TGTGCCAGCAGCGCAAAACAGGGGTTGGGCGGAGAGACCCAGTACTTC.

CDR3 protein: CSARGNTEAFF. For the CDR3, the DNA is TGCAGTGCTAGAGGAAACACTGAAGCTTTCTTT. The chain joins TRBV20-1 to TRBJ1-1; D uncertain. The ends were cut back, 1 base at V and 2 bases at J, with 2 bases in the middle. Germline CDR1 and CDR2: DFQATT and SNEGSKA (reference sequence). The CDR3 sequence is 11 residues long.

The chain has TRBV10-2 and TRBJ1-3; TRBD1 agrees at 9 bases. This CDR3 spans 18 amino acids. Germline values: CDR1 WSHSY, CDR2 SAAADI. Losses at the gene ends were 6 bases for V and 0 bases for J; bases not matched to a gene: 12. CDR3 nucleotides: TGCGCCAGCAGGCACCCGGGACAGGGCCTTTCCTCTGGAAACACCATATATTTT. Translation gives CASRHPGQGLSSGNTIYF.

This clonotype was observed a few times. V usage is TRBV7-2 and J usage is TRBJ1-5; D might be TRBD1 (5 bases). V lost 6 bases, J lost 7 bases, and 16 bases lay in between. The CDR3 has 14 residues. Per the germline V gene, CDR1 is SGHTA and CDR2 is FQGNSA. The CDR3 DNA reads TGTGCCAGCAGTCGGACACGGCTGGGGCAGCCCCAGCATTTT. Its protein product is CASSRTRLGQPQHF.

Only a few counts were recorded for this clonotype. V usage is TRBV10-3 and J usage is TRBJ1-5; possibly TRBD1 for D (5 bases). The CDR3 covers 15 residues. In germline, CDR1 is ENHRY, CDR2 SYGVKD. V was clipped by 0 bases and J by 1 base, with 7 bases between them. CDR3 nucleotide sequence: TGTGCCATCAGTGAGTCGGGGGACAGCAATCAGCCCCAGCATTTT. Its translation: CAISESGDSNQPQHF.

This clonotype was seen a few times. This sequence joins TRBV20-1 and TRBJ2-2; 8 nucleotides align to TRBD1. The V gene's germline CDR1 is DFQATT and CDR2 SNEGSKA (reference sequence). The CDR3 totals 14 residues. Losses at the gene ends were 5 bases for V and 4 bases for J; bases not matched to a gene: 6. The CDR3 DNA sequence: TGCAGTGCTTGGGACAGGATACTCACCGGGGAGCTGTTTTTT. Its protein is CSAWDRILTGELFF.

The chain recombines TRBV7-9 with TRBJ2-1, with a weak D call TRBD2 (5 bases). CDR1 is SEHNR, CDR2 FQNEAQ, per germline (reference sequence). V was shortened by 2 bases and J by 7 bases, with 18 bases between the two germline ends. The CDR3 sequence is 16 residues long. CDR3 sequence (DNA): TGTGCCAGCAGCTTATACCCTAGCTTACGGTTGAATGAGCAGTTCTTC. Translation: CASSLYPSLRLNEQFF.

CDR3 sequence (DNA): TGCGCCAGCAGCCCGCACGGGGAGGCGGGAGGGCCCCAGCATTTT. The encoded protein is CASSPHGEAGGPQHF. The chain couples TRBV4-1 to TRBJ1-5; D gene unclear. There are 15 residues in the CDR3. Trimming left V 4 bases short and J 9 bases short, with 19 bases between. Looked up from germline, CDR1 is MGHRA and CDR2 is YSYEKL.

This clonotype was seen many times. The CDR3 loop reads CASSLDMGNRDYGYTF. CDR3 in DNA: TGCGCCAGCAGCTTGGACATGGGGAACCGGGACTATGGCTACACCTTC. The chain is built from TRBV5-1 and TRBJ1-2, with D hard to call. The V gene's germline CDR1 is SGHRS and CDR2 YFSETQ. Trimming stripped 0 bases from V and 3 bases from J, with 15 bases between. This CDR3 comprises 16 residues.

The DNA of the CDR3 is TGTGCCAGCAGCGCCAGACAGGACTCTGGAAACACCATATATTTT. Translated, it gives CASSARQDSGNTIYF. The genes are TRBV9 and TRBJ1-3, with D possibly being TRBD1 (6 bases). Trimming pared 3 bases from V and 0 bases from J, leaving 10 bases between. The CDR3 consists of 15 residues. CDR1 and CDR2 from the germline V gene are SGDLS and YYNGEE.

This clonotype was observed many times. This chain connects TRBV7-6 to TRBJ2-2; the D is unclear. V lost 4 bases to trimming and J lost 4 bases, with 13 bases between them. The germline CDR1 and CDR2 sequences are SGHVS and FNYEAQ. This CDR3 is built from 15 residues. CDR3 in amino acids: CASSSRSTGTGELFF. The CDR3 DNA sequence: TGTGCCAGCAGCTCCCGGTCCACCGGCACCGGGGAGCTGTTTTTT.

The chain joins TRBV9 to TRBJ2-7, with a weak D call TRBD2 (6 bases). Germline lookup yields CDR1 SGDLS and CDR2 YYNGEE. With 3 bases removed from V and 0 bases from J, the gap between germline ends came to 10 bases. The CDR3 runs to 14 residues. The chain's CDR3 is CASSAGDSSYEQYF. CDR3 sequence (DNA): TGTGCCAGCAGCGCGGGGGACTCCTCCTACGAGCAGTACTTC.

The chain couples TRBV7-8 to TRBJ2-7; 10 bases line up with TRBD1. The CDR3 loop spans 16 amino acids. Germline V CDR1 and CDR2: SGHVS, FQNEAQ. CDR3 sequence: CASSLAGTGAHYDQYV. As DNA, the CDR3 is TGTGCCAGCAGCTTAGCGGGGACAGGGGCCCACTACGATCAGTACGTC.

The gene calls are TRBV2 and TRBJ2-3, with D perhaps TRBD2 (7 bases). The length of the CDR3 is 14 residues. Trimming removed 7 bases from V and 2 bases from J, with 13 bases in between. Germline V lookup: CDR1 SNHLY, CDR2 FYNNEI. The CDR3 nucleotides read TGTGCCAGCACTGAGGCGGGGGCCACAGATACGCAGTATTTT. It is translated as CASTEAGATDTQYF.

This clonotype was picked up a small number of times. The chain is built from TRBV6-5 and TRBJ1-6, with a possible D match to TRBD1 (6 bases). V was pared by 2 bases and J by 7 bases, with 12 bases between. Germline CDR1 is MNHEY and CDR2 is SVGAGI. The CDR3 sequence is 15 residues long. The CDR3 nucleotides are TGTGCCAGCAGTTACGAGGGACAAATAAATTCACCCCTCCACTTT. This gives the protein CASSYEGQINSPLHF.

Many counts were recorded for this clonotype. This chain joins TRBV12-3 or TRBV12-4 and TRBJ2-3, with D possibly TRBD1 on 5 matching bases. The V and J ends lost 8 bases and 8 bases respectively, with 11 bases between them. The CDR3 length is 11 residues. The CDR3 loop reads CASAGQGTQYF. The CDR3 DNA reads as TGTGCCAGCGCTGGGCAGGGTACGCAGTATTTT.

This clonotype was seen a few times. The chain carries TRBV15 and TRBJ2-5, with D possibly matching TRBD2 (5 bases). The V gene's germline CDR1 is LNHNV and CDR2 YYDKDF (reference sequence). This CDR3 spans 16 amino acids. The V end lost 1 base, the J end lost 2 bases, and 14 bases lay between the germline ends. The CDR3 DNA sequence: TGTGCCACCAGCAGAGTGTGGACCGGAGGACAAGAGACCCAGTACTTC. Translating gives CATSRVWTGGQETQYF.

A few counts support this clonotype. The V gene is TRBV7-9, the J gene TRBJ2-3; tentative D call: TRBD2 (5 bases). Trimming stripped 3 bases from V and 4 bases from J, with 8 bases between. The V gene's germline CDR1 is SEHNR and CDR2 FQNEAQ (reference sequence). The CDR3 extends over 13 amino acids. CDR3 protein: CASSFRGADTQYF. For the CDR3, the DNA is TGTGCCAGCAGCTTTCGGGGTGCAGATACGCAGTATTTT. Based on the CDR3 plus reference TRBV7-9 and TRBJ2-3, the full variable domain is DTGVSQNPRHKITKRGQNVTFRCDPISEHNRLYWYRQTLGQGPEFLTYFQNEAQLEKSRLLSDRFSAERPKGSFSTLEIQRTEQGDSAMYLCASSFRGADTQYFGPGTRLTVL.

The CDR3 region is CASSPSGGGAYNSPLHF. The CDR3 DNA reads as TGTGCCAGCAGCCCGAGCGGCGGGGGCGCATATAATTCACCCCTCCACTTT. The chain uses TRBV7-9 and TRBJ1-6; TRBD1 might be the D (6 bases). Germline V gene sequence: CDR1 SEHNR, CDR2 FQNEAQ (reference sequence). Trimming left V 5 bases short and J 4 bases short, with 18 bases between. The CDR3 covers 17 residues.

The chain has TRBV5-4 and TRBJ2-2; D might be TRBD1 or TRBD2, each matching 5 bases. Trimming shortened V by 3 bases and J by 4 bases, and 7 bases separated the two germline ends. This CDR3 is 13 amino acids long. Germline V gene sequence: CDR1 SGHNT, CDR2 YYREEE (reference sequence). The CDR3 DNA is TGTGCCAGCAGCTGGGGGTTCACCGGGGAGCTGTTTTTT. Its protein is CASSWGFTGELFF. The variable domain in full, with the rest retrieved from reference TRBV5-4 and TRBJ2-2, is ETGVTQSPTHLIKTRGQQVTLRCSSQSGHNTVSWYQQALGQGPQFIFQYYREEENGRGNFPPRFSGLQFPNYSSELNVNALELDDSALYLCASSWGFTGELFFGEGSRLTVL.

This clonotype showed up just a few times. The gene calls are TRBV7-9 and TRBJ1-2; TRBD1 is a possible D gene (5 bases). Germline CDR1 and CDR2: SEHNR and FQNEAQ (reference sequence). The CDR3 length is 18 residues. The V end lost 3 bases, the J end lost 0 bases, and 20 bases lay between the germline ends. CDR3 sequence (DNA): TGTGCCAGCAGCTTCTTAGTAGTGATGACGACAGCTAACTATGGCTACACCTTC. Protein: CASSFLVVMTTANYGYTF.

This clonotype was detected a few times. The chain employs TRBV11-3 and TRBJ2-4, with TRBD2 matching 7 bases. Per germline, CDR1 SGHNT and CDR2 YENEEA. The length of the CDR3 is 14 residues. V lost 3 bases and J lost 3; bases outside the gene matches: 2. CDR3 bases: TGTGCCAGCAGCTTGAGCGGGGTCAAAAACATTCAGTACTTC. Residues: CASSLSGVKNIQYF.

CDR3 in DNA: TGTGCCGAAGGAACCGGGACACCTAACACTGAAGCTTTCTTT. This encodes CAEGTGTPNTEAFF. The chain has TRBV7-9 and TRBJ1-1; D perhaps matches TRBD1 (6 bases). Germline values: CDR1 SEHNR, CDR2 FQNEAQ (reference sequence). The CDR3 is made up of 14 amino acids. Trimming stripped 11 bases from V and 2 bases from J, with 18 bases between.

This rearrangement joins TRBV3-1 to TRBJ1-6; 7 bases fit TRBD1. The ends lost 3 bases at V and 10 bases at J; junction bases unmatched: 6. This CDR3 region has 14 residues. The germline gives CDR1 LGHDT, CDR2 YNNKEL (reference sequence). The CDR3 DNA sequence: TGTGCCAGCAGCCAGACAGGGAACAGATCACCCCTCCACTTT. Translated: CASSQTGNRSPLHF. The full variable domain, rest sourced from reference TRBV3-1 and TRBJ1-6, is DTAVSQTPKYLVTQMGNDKSIKCEQNLGHDTMYWYKQDSKKFLKIMFSYNNKELIINETVPNRFSPKSPDKAHLNLHINSLELGDSAVYFCASSQTGNRSPLHFGNGTRLTVT.

J is TRBJ1-6 and V is TRBV6-5; D is ambiguous. Trimming shortened V by 0 bases and J by 2 bases, and 5 bases separated the two germline ends. The CDR3 is 15 amino acids. Germline CDR1 is MNHEY and CDR2 is SVGAGI. CDR3 sequence reads: CASSYSSPYNSPLHF. The CDR3 region has the DNA TGTGCCAGCAGTTACTCCAGCCCCTATAATTCACCCCTCCACTTT.

This clonotype was seen a few times. The chain uses TRBV29-1 and TRBJ1-3; no definite D call. CDR1 SQVTM and CDR2 ANQGSEA come from the germline V gene. This CDR3 is built from 15 residues. Trimming left V 1 base short and J 2 bases short, with 12 bases between. CDR3 bases: TGCAGCGTTGAAGTTTACGGTCAAACTGGAAACACCATATATTTT. This sequence encodes CSVEVYGQTGNTIYF.

The chain employs TRBV29-1 and TRBJ2-3; 14 nucleotides match TRBD2. The V segment lost 7 bases and the J segment 2 bases; nucleotides outside the gene matches: 11. The CDR3 length is 17 residues. Germline CDR1 is SQVTM and CDR2 is ANQGSEA. The CDR3 DNA reads TGCAGCGCCGGAGGACTAGCGGGGGGCGGTATCACAGATACGCAGTATTTT. Encoded protein: CSAGGLAGGGITDTQYF.

This clonotype was seen many times. The chain is built from TRBV20-1 and TRBJ2-1; D might be TRBD2 (6 bases). The germline V gene encodes CDR1 DFQATT and CDR2 SNEGSKA (reference sequence). Deletions cut 4 bases from V and 5 bases from J, with 15 bases between. The CDR3 runs 14 residues. The CDR3 reads CSATQSRGNNEQFF. The CDR3 nucleotides read TGCAGTGCTACCCAGTCGCGGGGAAACAATGAGCAGTTCTTC.

This clonotype has ten or more counts. The chain recombines TRBV27 with TRBJ2-2, with 7 bases matching TRBD1. With 4 bases clipped from V and 5 bases from J, the junction kept 7 bases outside the gene matches. The length of the CDR3 is 15 residues. CDR1 and CDR2 from the germline V gene are MNHEY and SMNVEV (reference sequence). The CDR3 nucleotides are TGTGCCAGCAGTTCAGGACAGGCTTCAACCGGGGAGCTGTTTTTT. Translated: CASSSGQASTGELFF.